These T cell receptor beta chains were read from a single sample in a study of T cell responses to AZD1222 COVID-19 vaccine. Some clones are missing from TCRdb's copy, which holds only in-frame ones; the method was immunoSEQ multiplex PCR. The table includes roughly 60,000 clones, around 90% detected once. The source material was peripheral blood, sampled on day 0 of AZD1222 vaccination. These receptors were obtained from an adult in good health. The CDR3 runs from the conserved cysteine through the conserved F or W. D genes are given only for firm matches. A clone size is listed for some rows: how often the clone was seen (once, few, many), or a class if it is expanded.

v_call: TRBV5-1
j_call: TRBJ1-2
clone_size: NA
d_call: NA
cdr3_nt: TGCGCCAGCAGCTTGGGACAAATCTATGGCTACACCTTC
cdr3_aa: CASSLGQIYGYTF

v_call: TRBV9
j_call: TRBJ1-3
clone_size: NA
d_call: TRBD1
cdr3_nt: TGTGCCAGCAGCGTTCAGACAGGGGGCGGTGGAAACACCATATATTTT
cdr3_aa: CASSVQTGGGGNTIYF

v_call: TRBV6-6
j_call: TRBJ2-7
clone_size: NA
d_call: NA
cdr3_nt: TGTGCCAGCAGTTACAGGGGCTACGAGCAGTACTTC
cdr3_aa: CASSYRGYEQYF

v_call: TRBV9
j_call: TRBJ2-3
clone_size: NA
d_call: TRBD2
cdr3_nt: TGTGCCAGCAGCGTACTGGGCGGGGGGGCCTCAGATACGCAGTATTTT
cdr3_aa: CASSVLGGGASDTQYF

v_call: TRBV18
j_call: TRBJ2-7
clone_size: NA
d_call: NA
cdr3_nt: TGTGCCAGCTCAGCTGCCTCCGGCTACGAGCAGTACTTC
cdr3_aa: CASSAASGYEQYF

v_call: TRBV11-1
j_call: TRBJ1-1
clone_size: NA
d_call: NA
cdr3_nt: TGTGCCAGCAGTCAACGGGCGGCGGCTGAAGCTTTCTTT
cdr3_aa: CASSQRAAAEAFF

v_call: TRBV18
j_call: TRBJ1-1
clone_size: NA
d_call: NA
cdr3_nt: TGTGCCAGCACCGGTATGAACACTGAAGCTTTCTTT
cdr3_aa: CASTGMNTEAFF

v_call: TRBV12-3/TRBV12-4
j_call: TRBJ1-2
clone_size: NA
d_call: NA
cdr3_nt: TGTGCCAGCAGGGGGGGGACCAGGAGACACTTC
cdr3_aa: CASRGGTRRHF

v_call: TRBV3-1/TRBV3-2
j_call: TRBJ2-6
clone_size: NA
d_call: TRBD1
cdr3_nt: TGTGCCAGCAGCCACGGGACAGGGGCCTCTGGGGCCAACGTCCTGACTTTC
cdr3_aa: CASSHGTGASGANVLTF

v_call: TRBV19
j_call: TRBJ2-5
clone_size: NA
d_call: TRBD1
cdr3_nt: TGTGCCAGTAGTATAGGGGGACAGGGACAAGAGACCCAGTACTTC
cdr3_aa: CASSIGGQGQETQYF

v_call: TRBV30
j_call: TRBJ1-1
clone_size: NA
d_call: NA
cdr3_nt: TGTGCCTGGAGTGTCCCGGGACCGTCGAACACTGAAGCTTTCTTT
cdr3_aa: CAWSVPGPSNTEAFF

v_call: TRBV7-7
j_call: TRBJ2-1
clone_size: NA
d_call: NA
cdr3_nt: TGTGCCAGCAGCTTAGGGTTGGGCAGGGGGGATGAGCAGTTCTTC
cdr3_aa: CASSLGLGRGDEQFF

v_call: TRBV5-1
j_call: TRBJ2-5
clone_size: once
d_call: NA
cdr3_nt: TGCGCCAGCAGCCTCACAGGGTTACAAGAGACCCAGTACTTC
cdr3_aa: CASSLTGLQETQYF

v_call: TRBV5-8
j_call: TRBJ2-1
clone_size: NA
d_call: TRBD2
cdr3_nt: TGTGCCAGCAGCAATTATGGGACTAGCGGGTCGAATGAGCAGTTCTTC
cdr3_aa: CASSNYGTSGSNEQFF

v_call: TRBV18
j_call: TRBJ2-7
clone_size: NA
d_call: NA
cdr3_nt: TGTGCCAGCTCACCGCGAGGGCTCCGCTACGAGCAGTACTTC
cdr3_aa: CASSPRGLRYEQYF

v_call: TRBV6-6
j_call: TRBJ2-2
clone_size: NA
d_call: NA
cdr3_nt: TGTGCCAGCACCCGTACAGGGTCCCCCACCACCGGGGAGCTGTTTTTT
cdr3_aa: CASTRTGSPTTGELFF

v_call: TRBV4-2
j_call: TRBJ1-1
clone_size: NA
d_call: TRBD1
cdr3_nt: TGTGCCAGCAGCCCGACAGGGGGTAGAGGCACTGAAGCTTTCTTT
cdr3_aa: CASSPTGGRGTEAFF

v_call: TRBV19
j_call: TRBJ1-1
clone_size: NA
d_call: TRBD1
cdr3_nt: TGTGCCAGTAGGTCGGACAGGCAGAACACTGAAGCTTTCTTT
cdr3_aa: CASRSDRQNTEAFF

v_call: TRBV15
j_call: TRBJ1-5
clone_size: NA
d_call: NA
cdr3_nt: TGTGCCACCAGCAATCAGGGTGGCAATCAGCCCCAGCATTTT
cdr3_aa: CATSNQGGNQPQHF

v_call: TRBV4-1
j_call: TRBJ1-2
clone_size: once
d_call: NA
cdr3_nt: TGCGCCAGCAGCAATGAGGGGGGAGGCTACACCTTC
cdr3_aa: CASSNEGGGYTF

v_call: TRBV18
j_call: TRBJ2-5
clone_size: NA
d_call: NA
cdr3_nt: TGTGCCAGCTCACCAGGGACCCAAGAGACCCAGTACTTC
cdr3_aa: CASSPGTQETQYF

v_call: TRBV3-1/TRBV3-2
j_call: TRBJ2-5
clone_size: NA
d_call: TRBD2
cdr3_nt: TGTGCCAGCAGCCCGGGACTAGCGGGGGCCGCCGGGACCCAGTACTTC
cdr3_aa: CASSPGLAGAAGTQYF